This entry lists 15 T cell receptor beta chains sequenced from one sample in a study of cytomegalovirus exposure and HLA in healthy donors. This PCR relied on a set of 60 Vbeta primers and 13 Jbeta primers. Produced via immunoSEQ multiplex PCR; TCRdb's table is partial and in-frame only. This sample has tens of thousands of clones; approximately 80% occur once, and the top ten carry 6%. The sample taken for sequencing was PBMCs. The receptor source for this set is a male donor in good health and CMV-seronegative.

V is TRBV12-5 and J is TRBJ1-6; tentatively, D is TRBD1 (5 bases). The CDR3 extends over 14 amino acids. Germline CDR1 reads LGHNT; CDR2 reads FRNRAP. V lost 7 bases, J lost 2 bases, and 9 bases lay in between. The CDR3 DNA follows: TGTGCTAGTGCCCAGGACACCTATAATTCACCCCTCCACTTT. Translated, it gives CASAQDTYNSPLHF.

The chain uses TRBV4-3 and TRBJ1-1; the D is unclear. The CDR3 runs to 15 residues. Germline assignment: CDR1 LGHNA and CDR2 YSLEER. V was trimmed by 0 bases and J by 3 bases, leaving 11 bases between them. In DNA, the CDR3 is TGCGCCAGCAGCCAAGATCCCCGAGTGTACACTGAAGCTTTCTTT. Translation: CASSQDPRVYTEAFF.

The V gene is TRBV7-8, the J gene TRBJ1-1, with 7 bases matching TRBD1. The CDR3 is made up of 14 amino acids. The V segment lost 5 bases and the J segment 3 bases; nucleotides outside the gene matches: 6. CDR1 and CDR2 from the germline V gene are SGHVS and FQNEAQ. CDR3 sequence (DNA): TGTGCCAGCAGCACGCCTGACAGGGACACTGAAGCTTTCTTT. Protein sequence: CASSTPDRDTEAFF.

Only a few counts were recorded for this clone. The chain uses TRBV2 and TRBJ1-5, with 7 bases identical to TRBD1. This CDR3 has 14 amino acids. Losses at the gene ends were 5 bases for V and 7 bases for J; bases not matched to a gene: 8. Germline V lookup: CDR1 SNHLY, CDR2 FYNNEI. As DNA, the CDR3 is TGTGCCAGCAGTCCCAGGACAGGCGGGCAGCCCCAGCATTTT. Its protein is CASSPRTGGQPQHF.

V and J are TRBV27 and TRBJ1-5; a weak D match, TRBD1 (5 bases). V was clipped by 4 bases and J by 6 bases, with 10 bases between them. The CDR3 is 13 residues long. Germline CDR1 and CDR2: MNHEY and SMNVEV (reference sequence). The CDR3 reads CASSWSGSQPQHF. CDR3 DNA sequence: TGTGCCAGCAGTTGGTCAGGGTCTCAGCCCCAGCATTTT.

The rearrangement joins TRBV30 to TRBJ1-2; TRBD1 matches at 10 bases. Germline-derived CDR1 and CDR2 are GTSNPN and SVGIG (reference sequence). Germline trimming cut 1 base from V and 13 bases from J; bases unmatched to any gene: 6. This CDR3 has 12 amino acids. CDR3 sequence reads: CAWSDRTGGSTF. The DNA for the CDR3 is TGTGCCTGGAGTGATCGGACAGGGGGGAGCACCTTC.

V gene TRBV27 combines with J gene TRBJ2-3; 9 bases are a match to TRBD1. This CDR3 contains 17 residues. V gave up 6 bases and J gave up 0 bases; unmatched junction bases: 10. Per the germline V gene, CDR1 is MNHEY and CDR2 is SMNVEV (reference sequence). CDR3 loop: CASSANHRGPSTDTQYF. As DNA, the CDR3 is TGTGCCAGCAGCGCAAACCACAGGGGGCCTAGCACAGATACGCAGTATTTT.

The CDR3 here is CASSLGRFHGAFF. In DNA form, the CDR3 reads TGTGCCAGCAGCTTGGGTAGATTCCACGGGGCTTTCTTT. V gene TRBV5-6 combines with J gene TRBJ1-1; D uncertain. Trimming cost V 0 bases and J 11 bases, with 14 bases left between them. Germline CDR1 reads SGHDT; CDR2 reads YYEEEE. The CDR3 consists of 13 residues.

This clone has a single count. The chain links TRBV4-1 to TRBJ1-5, with 7 bases identical to TRBD1. Germline CDR1 is MGHRA and CDR2 is YSYEKL. The J segment lost 7 bases and the V segment lost 0 bases, leaving 15 bases of the junction unmatched. This CDR3 is built from 18 residues. The chain's CDR3 is CASSQEVTGQAKGQPQHF. The DNA of the CDR3 is TGCGCCAGCAGCCAAGAAGTTACTGGACAGGCGAAAGGACAGCCCCAGCATTTT.

A remark on this clone: The germline gene is not matched at one end of the junction; a read error may be the cause. The chain recombines TRBV7-9 with TRBJ1-1, with a tentative D call TRBD1 (5 bases). This CDR3 contains 14 residues. From germline, CDR1 is SEHNR and CDR2 FQNEAQ (reference sequence). The DNA for the CDR3 is TGTGCCAGCAGTTTAGGGGCACGGAACACTGAAGCTTTCTTT. This gives the protein CASSLGARNTEAFF. Based on the CDR3 plus reference TRBV7-9 and TRBJ1-1, the full variable domain is DTGVSQNPRHKITKRGQNVTFRCDPISEHNRLYWYRQTLGQGPEFLTYFQNEAQLEKSRLLSDRFSAERPKGSFSTLEIQRTEQGDSAMYLCASSLGARNTEAFFGQGTRLTVV.

This chain joins TRBV2 and TRBJ1-2; D gene ambiguous. CDR1 is SNHLY and CDR2 is FYNNEI in the germline V gene. The V end was cut by 6 bases, the J end by 8 bases, with 7 bases between. The CDR3 runs 10 residues. CDR3 in DNA: TGTGCCAGCAGCCTGAGGGGCTACACCTTC. It yields the protein CASSLRGYTF.

J is TRBJ2-1 and V is TRBV9, with TRBD2 as a possible D gene (5 bases). Germline V lookup: CDR1 SGDLS, CDR2 YYNGEE. The CDR3 is 15 amino acids. V was trimmed by 1 base and J by 0 bases, leaving 8 bases between them. CDR3 DNA sequence: TGTGCCAGCAGCGTAACCGGGGTCTCCTACAATGAGCAGTTCTTC. Amino acid sequence: CASSVTGVSYNEQFF.

V is TRBV30 and J is TRBJ2-5; 9 positions match TRBD2. The CDR3 is 12 residues long. Germline CDR1 and CDR2: GTSNPN and SVGIG (reference sequence). The V gene end was trimmed by 8 bases and the J gene end by 2 bases; junction bases not matched to a gene: 3. CDR3 nucleotide sequence: TGTGCCCATAGCGGGAGACAAGAGACCCAGTACTTC. Translated, it gives CAHSGRQETQYF.

The chain carries TRBV7-8 and TRBJ1-1; 10 nucleotides match TRBD1. In germline, CDR1 is SGHVS, CDR2 FQNEAQ. This CDR3 spans 15 amino acids. The J segment lost 1 base and the V segment lost 5 bases, leaving 4 bases of the junction unmatched. The DNA of the CDR3 is TGTGCCAGCAGCCGGGGACAGGGGTCGAACACTGAAGCTTTCTTT. Protein sequence: CASSRGQGSNTEAFF.

The chain carries TRBV6-5 and TRBJ1-3; no clear D gene. The germline V gene encodes CDR1 MNHEY and CDR2 SVGAGI. The CDR3 totals 15 residues. V was clipped by 0 bases and J by 0 bases, with 6 bases between them. CDR3 region: CASSYSGDSGNTIYF. As DNA, the CDR3 is TGTGCCAGCAGTTACTCGGGCGACTCTGGAAACACCATATATTTT.